There are a few counts of the clone carrying this T cell receptor (beta chain). Random hexamers primed reverse transcription of about 0.5 to 1 ug RNA. Amplification of TCR beta CDR3 spanned 54 Vbeta and 13 Jbeta via immunoSEQ multiplex PCR. From the immunoSEQ multiplex PCR reads, TCRdb called clonotypes with MiXCR, one entry per CDR3 protein. Here the sample spans about 250,000 distinct CDR3 sequences, 93% being singletons. Sequencing targeted TCR beta in T cells from blood (CD8+ and CD4+). Treatment-naive patients with stable or active relapsing-remitting disease were the multiple sclerosis controls. TEMRA cells underwent FACS enrichment and CD8+ and CD4+ T cells underwent negative isolation. This sample is drawn from a study of CD8 T cells in Susac syndrome. The CDR3 totals 14 residues. Deletions cut 3 bases from V and 2 bases from J, with 11 bases between. CDR1 LGHDT and CDR2 YNNKEL come from the germline V gene (reference sequence).

This chain uses TRBV3-1 with TRBJ2-7, with unresolved D. The clonotype comes from a human donor with multiple sclerosis. What was sequenced was CD4+ T cells from PBMCs. The CDR3 loop reads CASSHGSVPYEQYF. The CDR3 DNA sequence: TGTGCCAGCAGCCACGGGTCAGTCCCCTACGAGCAGTACTTC.